The T cell receptor beta chain under discussion was sequenced for a study of shared clonotypes between healthy human individuals. Measured with immunoSEQ multiplex PCR; TCRdb has only the in-frame clones, and not every one. The table shows around 560,000 clones, with approximately 95% occurring only once. In germline, CDR1 is MDHEN, CDR2 SYDVKM. V shed 5 bases and J 0 bases; nucleotides not matched to a gene: 1. The CDR3 is made up of 14 amino acids. Naive CD8 cells were CD45RO-negative, positively selected for CCR7, excluding terminally differentiated effector memory CD45RA+ cells. The receptor was derived from a woman aged 30 to 39 in good health. The specimen sequenced was naive CD8+ T cells sorted from blood. This sequence joins TRBV28 and TRBJ1-3; 7 nucleotides agree with TRBD1. The DNA of the CDR3 is TGTGCCAGCAGTACAGGGGTCTCTGGAAACACCATATATTTT. It specifies CASSTGVSGNTIYF. Based on the CDR3 plus reference TRBV28 and TRBJ1-3, the full variable domain is DVKVTQSSRYLVKRTGEKVFLECVQDMDHENMFWYRQDPGLGLRLIYFSYDVKMKEKGDIPEGYSVSREKKERFSLILESASTNQTSMYLCASSTGVSGNTIYFGEGSWLTVV.